One sample yielded the 20 T cell receptor beta chains listed below, sequenced in a study of human T cells and chemical hapten exposure. The time point denotes: patch test 2, 6 weeks after DPC sensitization. Sample treatment: therapeutic diphenylcyclopropenone sensitization with weekly scalp DPC. TCRdb ran MiXCR on the RACE reads and lists one entry per CDR3 protein. In the table there are 75,000 to 90,000 distinct CDR3 sequences, around 9.3% of which are singletons. Material: whole blood, obtained in connection with sensitization to the hapten diphenylcyclopropenone (DPC). Every receptor here comes from a woman aged 45-65 years with alopecia areata. Some clones in this sample may be carry-over from other donors' samples.

This clonotype came up many times. The rearrangement joins TRBV10-2 to TRBJ2-3; no clear D gene. This CDR3 spans 15 amino acids. V was shortened by 8 bases and J by 0 bases, with 15 bases between the two germline ends. Germline CDR1 WSHSY, CDR2 SAAADI. The CDR3 DNA reads TGCGCCAGCGTCCGTCCGGGCCCTAGCACAGATACGCAGTATTTT. Its protein is CASVRPGPSTDTQYF.

V usage is TRBV6-5 and J usage is TRBJ1-5; D possibly corresponds to TRBD1 (5 bases). This CDR3 comprises 13 residues. V was cut by 10 bases and J by 1 base, with 11 bases left in between. Germline V gene lookup returns CDR1 MNHEY and CDR2 SVGAGI. The CDR3 loop reads CATTRGSNQPQHF. The CDR3 DNA sequence: TGTGCCACAACTCGGGGCAGCAATCAGCCCCAGCATTTT.

This clonotype came up many times. This chain links TRBV20-1 with TRBJ2-7; perhaps TRBD1 as D (6 bases). The CDR3 runs 14 residues. Germline CDR1 and CDR2: DFQATT and SNEGSKA (reference sequence). V was cut by 0 bases and J by 1 base, with 10 bases left in between. The CDR3 DNA sequence: TGCAGTGCTAGAGATGGGGACATATCCTACGAGCAGTACTTC. It is translated as CSARDGDISYEQYF.

This clonotype was recorded many times. This CDR3 is CASSITSGSYNEQFF. CDR3 bases: TGTGCCAGCAGCATAACTAGCGGGAGCTACAATGAGCAGTTCTTC. The chain employs TRBV11-2 and TRBJ2-1, with 11 bases matching TRBD2. The V gene end was trimmed by 5 bases and the J gene end by 3 bases; junction bases not matched to a gene: 3. The germline gives CDR1 SGHAT, CDR2 FQNNGV. CDR3 size: 15 residues.

This clonotype was counted ten times or more. This sequence joins TRBV6-5 and TRBJ2-1, with D uncertain. This CDR3 comprises 14 residues. V was clipped by 0 bases and J by 6 bases, with 9 bases between them. The germline CDR1 and CDR2 sequences are MNHEY and SVGAGI. The DNA of the CDR3 is TGTGCCAGCAGTTACTCGCAGACCAGCAATGAGCAGTTCTTC. Protein sequence: CASSYSQTSNEQFF.

In this sample, this clonotype turned up a few times. The chain joins TRBV29-1 to TRBJ2-1, with a possible D match to TRBD2 (6 bases). The CDR3 runs to 16 residues. The ends were cut back, 5 bases at V and 6 bases at J, with 23 bases in the middle. In germline, CDR1 is SQVTM, CDR2 ANQGSEA. CDR3 coding DNA: TGCAGCGTTACTTACCCCTGGCGGGATCGATTCAATGAGCAGTTCTTC. It translates to CSVTYPWRDRFNEQFF.

This clonotype was counted a few times. This chain links TRBV6-2 or TRBV6-3 with TRBJ2-4; D ambiguous. Trimming stripped 2 bases from V and 0 bases from J, with 11 bases between. This CDR3 contains 16 residues. Germline V lookup: CDR1 MNHEY, CDR2 SVGEGT. The CDR3 protein is CASSYRLRGAKNIQYF. CDR3 DNA: TGTGCCAGCAGTTACCGACTCCGAGGAGCCAAAAACATTCAGTACTTC.

This clonotype was detected only a few times. The chain carries TRBV5-1 and TRBJ1-2, with 7 positions matching TRBD1. CDR3 length equals 13 residues. The germline V gene has CDR1 SGHRS and CDR2 YFSETQ. The V segment lost 4 bases and the J segment 4 bases; nucleotides outside the gene matches: 4. CDR3 DNA sequence: TGCGCCAGCAGCACGGGACAGCCCTATGGCTACACCTTC. It specifies CASSTGQPYGYTF. The whole variable domain, filled in from reference TRBV5-1 and TRBJ1-2, reads KAGVTQTPRYLIKTRGQQVTLSCSPISGHRSVSWYQQTPGQGLQFLFEYFSETQRNKGNFPGRFSGRQFSNSRSEMNVSTLELGDSALYLCASSTGQPYGYTFGSGTRLTVV.

This clonotype was seen only a few times. V and J are TRBV11-2 and TRBJ1-1; 11 bases match TRBD1. The CDR3 has 14 residues. The germline CDR1 and CDR2 sequences are SGHAT and FQNNGV. The ends lost 6 bases at V and 5 bases at J; junction bases unmatched: 5. The CDR3: CASSRTGGSTEAFF. The DNA of the CDR3 is TGTGCCAGCAGTAGGACAGGGGGCTCGACTGAAGCTTTCTTT.

This clonotype appeared many times. The chain carries TRBV29-1 and TRBJ2-7; 11 bases fit TRBD2. V shed 6 bases and J 0 bases; nucleotides not matched to a gene: 4. The germline CDR1 and CDR2 sequences are SQVTM and ANQGSEA. The CDR3 loop spans 14 amino acids. The CDR3 DNA sequence: TGCAGCGTCCGGACTAGCGGGTTCTCCTACGAGCAGTACTTC. This translates into CSVRTSGFSYEQYF.

V and J are TRBV7-2 and TRBJ1-3; D gene unclear. Germline assignment: CDR1 SGHTA and CDR2 FQGNSA. Trimming pared 4 bases from V and 4 bases from J, leaving 8 bases between. The CDR3 consists of 13 residues. CDR3 sequence (DNA): TGTGCCAGCAGCTCCGACCGGGGAAACACCATATATTTT. This codes for CASSSDRGNTIYF.

Only a few counts were recorded for this clonotype. The rearrangement joins TRBV29-1 to TRBJ2-3; D gene ambiguous. Germline assignment: CDR1 SQVTM and CDR2 ANQGSEA. The CDR3 is made up of 12 amino acids. The germline V and J ends were trimmed by 6 bases and 4 bases, with 11 bases remaining between them. The CDR3 reads CSVSRPPDTQYF. The CDR3 nucleotides read TGCAGCGTATCCCGCCCTCCAGATACGCAGTATTTT.

Of note for this clonotype: Being one base from a much bigger clone, this may be a read error. The V and J genes are TRBV5-1 and TRBJ1-1; D may be TRBD1 (6 bases). The CDR3 runs 12 residues. Germline values: CDR1 SGHRS, CDR2 YFSETQ. The CDR3: CANSYGQSEAFF. CDR3 nucleotides: TGCGCCAACAGCTATGGACAGAGTGAAGCTTTCTTT. The variable domain in full, completed from reference TRBV5-1 and TRBJ1-1, reads KAGVTQTPRYLIKTRGQQVTLSCSPISGHRSVSWYQQTPGQGLQFLFEYFSETQRNKGNFPGRFSGRQFSNSRSEMNVSTLELGDSALYLCANSYGQSEAFFGQGTRLTVV.

This clonotype was recorded at least ten times. The rearrangement uses TRBV11-1 and TRBJ2-1, with no clear D. The CDR3 extends over 15 amino acids. Germline loops: CDR1 SGHAT, CDR2 FQDESV (reference sequence). V gave up 0 bases and J gave up 4 bases, with 10 bases separating them. The CDR3 sequence is CASSLAGHTYNEQFF. DNA of the CDR3: TGTGCCAGCAGCTTAGCTGGGCACACATACAATGAGCAGTTCTTC.

This clonotype was seen at least ten times. The chain uses TRBV7-9 and TRBJ2-1; 10 nucleotides agree with TRBD1. This CDR3 has 16 amino acids. CDR1 and CDR2 (germline): SEHNR, FQNEAQ (reference sequence). Trimming took 2 bases from V and 12 from J; bases not matched to a gene: 13. The CDR3 reads CASSLNSPGQGKGQFF. The DNA for the CDR3 is TGTGCCAGCAGCTTAAACAGTCCGGGACAGGGGAAGGGGCAGTTCTTC.

J is TRBJ2-7 and V is TRBV3-1; no reliable D call. Trimming left V 2 bases short and J 3 bases short, with 8 bases between. From germline, CDR1 is LGHDT and CDR2 YNNKEL (reference sequence). The CDR3 has 13 amino acids. The DNA for the CDR3 is TGTGCCAGCAGCCAAAACATCCTCTACGAGCAGTACTTC. Translated, it gives CASSQNILYEQYF.

This clonotype was recorded at least ten times. The V gene is TRBV19, the J gene TRBJ2-1; D might be TRBD2 (6 bases). CDR3 size: 14 residues. Trimming shortened V by 5 bases and J by 7 bases, and 15 bases separated the two germline ends. Germline V gene sequence: CDR1 LNHDA, CDR2 SQIVND (reference sequence). The CDR3 nucleotides are TGTGCCAGTAGTTGGGGTCCGGGGAGGAATGAGCAGTTCTTC. It is translated as CASSWGPGRNEQFF. The full variable domain, completed using reference TRBV19 and TRBJ2-1, is DGGITQSPKYLFRKEGQNVTLSCEQNLNHDAMYWYRQDPGQGLRLIYYSQIVNDFQKGDIAEGYSVSREKKESFPLTVTSAQKNPTAFYLCASSWGPGRNEQFFGPGTRLTVL.

This rearrangement joins TRBV15 to TRBJ2-5; D is ambiguous. The germline V and J ends were trimmed by 0 bases and 5 bases, with 7 bases remaining between them. Germline assignment: CDR1 LNHNV and CDR2 YYDKDF (reference sequence). CDR3 length: 13 residues. The CDR3 DNA reads TGTGCCACCAGCAGAGATCTGGGGGAGACCCAGTACTTC. Translating it yields CATSRDLGETQYF. The entire variable domain, with the rest obtained from reference TRBV15 and TRBJ2-5, is as follows: DAMVIQNPRYQVTQFGKPVTLSCSQTLNHNVMYWYQQKSSQAPKLLFHYYDKDFNNEADTPDNFQSRRPNTSFCFLDIRSPGLGDTAMYLCATSRDLGETQYFGPGTRLLVL.

This clonotype was observed once. One base away lies a much larger clone, so this may be a sequencing read error. V usage is TRBV7-6 and J usage is TRBJ1-1; 8 nucleotides line up with TRBD1. Germline assignment: CDR1 SGHVS and CDR2 FNYEAQ. The CDR3 is made up of 11 amino acids. CDR3 residues: CVSSMTGEAFF. CDR3 DNA sequence: TGTGTCAGCAGCATGACAGGGGAGGCTTTCTTT.

The chain is built from TRBV11-2 and TRBJ2-3, with TRBD1 matching 8 bases. Germline V gives CDR1 SGHAT, CDR2 FQNNGV. The CDR3 loop spans 16 amino acids. The V gene end was trimmed by 7 bases and the J gene end by 6 bases; junction bases not matched to a gene: 15. In DNA form, the CDR3 reads TGTGCCAGCACCACGGACAGGGTGGCCCCTACGGATACGCAGTATTTT. Translated: CASTTDRVAPTDTQYF. The complete variable domain, with remaining parts taken from reference TRBV11-2 and TRBJ2-3, reads EAGVAQSPRYKIIEKRQSVAFWCNPISGHATLYWYQQILGQGPKLLIQFQNNGVVDDSQLPKDRFSAERLKGVDSTLKIQPAKLEDSAVYLCASTTDRVAPTDTQYFGPGTRLTVL.